This T cell receptor beta chain was identified during a study of CD8 T cells in ankylosing spondylitis (dated by TCRdb to 2016 to 2017). For the wider study: The study profiled T cell receptor beta repertoires in healthy donors and ankylosing spondylitis patients to find disease-linked TCR variants. The full study cohort was made up of 20 to 25 ankylosing spondylitis patients and about a hundred healthy donors. Samples of peripheral blood were taken, and for ankylosing spondylitis patients, synovial fluid was collected as well.

Sequencing instrument: Illumina HiSeq 2500. Quantitative 5'-RACE with molecular barcodes was used to prepare TCR beta libraries. The authors' pipeline ran thus. A new computational method based on a probabilistic model of VDJ rearrangement was used to identify disease-linked TCR variants. TCRdb trimmed the raw reads at Q25, called clones with MiXCR and kept productive beta chains. Entries that share a CDR3 protein sequence are merged under the most common genes and DNA. TCRdb's processing, not the study's, gives the V and J calls here. This sample is represented by more than 150,000 distinct CDR3 sequences; around a sixth of them were singletons. Around 4% of the sample goes to the ten largest clones. Overall study results and their limits: Significant enrichment of the disease-linked clones was reported in matched synovial fluid samples from ankylosing spondylitis patients. In peripheral blood, the disease-linked clones were found at relatively low frequencies and had a CD8+ phenotype. Blood from ankylosing spondylitis patients appeared to be characterized by a TCR beta motif made up of seven or eight highly homologous amino acid variants. Some motif variants had previously been reported in the synovial fluid and blood of reactive arthritis patients, which suggests shared mechanisms of disease initiation.

V is pared back by 6 bases and J by 6 bases, with 23 bases lying between the germline termini. Reading from cysteine to phenylalanine, the CDR3 counts 16 amino acids. The read is trimmed to its CDR3 DNA, 48 bases read in frame from base 1. From a lookup of the germline V gene, CDR1 and CDR2 are SGHDN and FVKESK. This clonotype was seen many times. There is no known antigen for this receptor. Base qualities are not recorded, but no much larger clone differs from it by a single base. The chain is made from TRBV14 and TRBJ1-2, with a tentative D gene TRBD1 over 6 matching bases. Material: blood, either unsorted or a sorted T cell fraction (not recorded which). This sequence was found in a male donor under 30 with ankylosing spondylitis or in good health (not recorded which). Donor details come from another sample of the same person, matched by shared clones. This receptor has the CDR3 CASRATGTNYGDGYTF. The bases are TGTGCCAGCAGGGCTACCGGGACAAACTACGGGGATGGCTACACCTTC.